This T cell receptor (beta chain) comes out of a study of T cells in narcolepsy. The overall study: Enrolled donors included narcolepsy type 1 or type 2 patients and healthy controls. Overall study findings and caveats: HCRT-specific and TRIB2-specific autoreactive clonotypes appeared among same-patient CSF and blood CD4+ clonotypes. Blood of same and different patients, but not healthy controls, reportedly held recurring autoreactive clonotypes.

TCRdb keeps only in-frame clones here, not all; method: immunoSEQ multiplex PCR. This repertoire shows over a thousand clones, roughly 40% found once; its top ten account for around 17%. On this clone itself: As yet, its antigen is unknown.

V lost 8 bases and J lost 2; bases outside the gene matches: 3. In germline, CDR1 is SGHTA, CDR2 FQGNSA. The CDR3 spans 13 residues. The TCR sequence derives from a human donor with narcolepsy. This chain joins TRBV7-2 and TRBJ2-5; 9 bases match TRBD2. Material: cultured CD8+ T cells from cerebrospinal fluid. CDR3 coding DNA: TGTGCCAGCTGGCGGGGGGGACAAGAGACCCAGTACTTC. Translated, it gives CASWRGGQETQYF.